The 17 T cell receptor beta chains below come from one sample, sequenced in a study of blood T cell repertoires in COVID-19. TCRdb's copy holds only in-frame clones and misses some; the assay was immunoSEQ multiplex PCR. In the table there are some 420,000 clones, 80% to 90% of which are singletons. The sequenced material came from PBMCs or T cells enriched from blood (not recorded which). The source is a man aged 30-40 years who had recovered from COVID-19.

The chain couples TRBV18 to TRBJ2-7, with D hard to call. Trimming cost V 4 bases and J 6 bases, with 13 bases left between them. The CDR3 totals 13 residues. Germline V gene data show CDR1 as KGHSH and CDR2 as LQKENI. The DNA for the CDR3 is TGTGCCAGCTCACGAGGCGAGGATGCCGAGCAGTACTTC. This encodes CASSRGEDAEQYF.

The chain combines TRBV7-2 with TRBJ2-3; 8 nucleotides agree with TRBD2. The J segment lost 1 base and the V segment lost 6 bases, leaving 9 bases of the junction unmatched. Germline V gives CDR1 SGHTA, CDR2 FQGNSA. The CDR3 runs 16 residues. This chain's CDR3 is CASRYKLADRTDTQYF. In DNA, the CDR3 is TGTGCCAGCAGATACAAACTAGCGGATCGCACAGATACGCAGTATTTT.

This CDR3 reads CASGLQVSNQPQHF. The CDR3 region has the DNA TGTGCTAGTGGTTTGCAGGTTAGCAATCAGCCCCAGCATTTT. This chain joins TRBV12-5 and TRBJ1-5; D ambiguous. Germline CDR1 reads LGHNT; CDR2 reads FRNRAP. V was clipped by 2 bases and J by 0 bases, with 5 bases between them. CDR3 length: 14 amino acids.

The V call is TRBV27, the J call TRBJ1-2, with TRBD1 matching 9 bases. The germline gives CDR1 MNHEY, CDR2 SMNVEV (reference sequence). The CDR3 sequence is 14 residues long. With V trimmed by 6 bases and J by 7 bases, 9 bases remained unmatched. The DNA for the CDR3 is TGTGCCAGCAGCCCCAGACAGGGGGTTAGTGGCTACACCTTC. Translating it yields CASSPRQGVSGYTF.

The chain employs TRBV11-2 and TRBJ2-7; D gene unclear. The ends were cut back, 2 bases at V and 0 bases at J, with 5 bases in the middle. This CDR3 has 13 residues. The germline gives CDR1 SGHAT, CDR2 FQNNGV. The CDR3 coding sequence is TGTGCCAGCAGCTTACCCTTCTCCTACGAGCAGTACTTC. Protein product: CASSLPFSYEQYF.

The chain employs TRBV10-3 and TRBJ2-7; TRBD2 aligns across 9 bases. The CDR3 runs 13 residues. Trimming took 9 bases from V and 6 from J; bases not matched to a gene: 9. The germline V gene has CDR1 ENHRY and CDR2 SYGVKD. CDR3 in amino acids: CAISSGSSGEQYF. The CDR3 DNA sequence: TGTGCCATAAGTAGCGGGAGTTCCGGCGAGCAGTACTTC.

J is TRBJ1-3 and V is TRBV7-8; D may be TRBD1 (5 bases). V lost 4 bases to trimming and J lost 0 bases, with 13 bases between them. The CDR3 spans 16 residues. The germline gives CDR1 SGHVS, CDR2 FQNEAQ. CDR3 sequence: CASSSGLPSSGNTIYF. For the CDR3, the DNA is TGTGCCAGCAGCTCGGGACTTCCGAGCTCTGGAAACACCATATATTTT.

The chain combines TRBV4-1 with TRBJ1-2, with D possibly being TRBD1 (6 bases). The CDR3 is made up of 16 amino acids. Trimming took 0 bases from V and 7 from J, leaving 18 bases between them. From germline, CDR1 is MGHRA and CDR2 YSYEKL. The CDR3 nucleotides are TGCGCCAGCAGCCAAGATGTAATAAAGGGGGAGGGTGGCTACACCTTC. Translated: CASSQDVIKGEGGYTF.

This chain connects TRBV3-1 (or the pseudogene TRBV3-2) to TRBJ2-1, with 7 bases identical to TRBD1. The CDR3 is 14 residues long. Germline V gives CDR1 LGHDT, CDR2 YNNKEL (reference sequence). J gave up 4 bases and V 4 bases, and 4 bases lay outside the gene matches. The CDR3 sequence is CASSLGQIYNEQFF. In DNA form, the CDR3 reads TGTGCCAGCAGCCTGGGACAGATTTACAATGAGCAGTTCTTC.

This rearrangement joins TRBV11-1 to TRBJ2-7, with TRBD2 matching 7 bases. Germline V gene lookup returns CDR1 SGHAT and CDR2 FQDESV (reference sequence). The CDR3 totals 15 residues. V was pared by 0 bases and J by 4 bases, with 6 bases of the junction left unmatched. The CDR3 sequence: CASSLAFAGEYEQYF. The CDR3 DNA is TGTGCCAGCAGCTTAGCTTTTGCGGGAGAGTACGAGCAGTACTTC.

The CDR3 sequence is CASSLTQGAVDEQFF. CDR3 nucleotide sequence: TGTGCCAGCAGTTTAACCCAGGGGGCCGTCGATGAGCAGTTCTTC. The rearrangement links TRBV27 to TRBJ2-1; 8 bases are a match to TRBD1. The V segment lost 2 bases and the J segment 8 bases; nucleotides outside the gene matches: 8. The CDR3 has 15 amino acids. Germline V gene lookup returns CDR1 MNHEY and CDR2 SMNVEV (reference sequence).

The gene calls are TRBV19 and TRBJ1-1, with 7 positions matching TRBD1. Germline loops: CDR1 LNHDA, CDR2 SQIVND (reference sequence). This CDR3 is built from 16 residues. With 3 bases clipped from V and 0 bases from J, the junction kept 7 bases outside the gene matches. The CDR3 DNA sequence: TGTGCCAGTAGTATCTGGGACAGCAACATGAACACTGAAGCTTTCTTT. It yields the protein CASSIWDSNMNTEAFF.

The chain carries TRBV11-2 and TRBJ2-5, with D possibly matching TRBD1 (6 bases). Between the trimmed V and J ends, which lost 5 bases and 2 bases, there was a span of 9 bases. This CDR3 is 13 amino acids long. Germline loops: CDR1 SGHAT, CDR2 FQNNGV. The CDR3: CASSVGQQETQYF. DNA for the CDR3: TGTGCCAGCAGCGTGGGACAACAAGAGACCCAGTACTTC.

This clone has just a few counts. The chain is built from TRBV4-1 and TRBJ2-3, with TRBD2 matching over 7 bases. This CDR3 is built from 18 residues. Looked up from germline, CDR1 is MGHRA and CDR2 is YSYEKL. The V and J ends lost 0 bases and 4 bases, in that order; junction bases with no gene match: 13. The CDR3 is CASSQDDPQRGGSDTQYF. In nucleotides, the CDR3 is TGCGCCAGCAGCCAAGATGATCCCCAGCGGGGTGGGTCAGATACGCAGTATTTT.

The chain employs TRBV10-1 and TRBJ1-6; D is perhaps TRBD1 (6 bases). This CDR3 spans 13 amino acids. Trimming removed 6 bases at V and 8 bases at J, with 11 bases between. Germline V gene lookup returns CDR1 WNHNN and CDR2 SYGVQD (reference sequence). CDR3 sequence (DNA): TGCGCCAGCAGCACAGGGTCCGATTCACCCCTCCACTTT. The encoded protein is CASSTGSDSPLHF.

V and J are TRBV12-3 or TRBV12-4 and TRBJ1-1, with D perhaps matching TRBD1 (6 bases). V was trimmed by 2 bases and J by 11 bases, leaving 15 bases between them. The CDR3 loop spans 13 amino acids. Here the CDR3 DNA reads TGTGCCAGCAGTTTATCAACAGGGATCCGGGCTTTCTTT. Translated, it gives CASSLSTGIRAFF.

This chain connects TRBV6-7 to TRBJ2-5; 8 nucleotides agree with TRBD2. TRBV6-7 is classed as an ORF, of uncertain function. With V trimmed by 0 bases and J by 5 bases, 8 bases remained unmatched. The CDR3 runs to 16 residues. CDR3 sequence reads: CASSYSIPAGVETQYF. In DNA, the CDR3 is TGTGCCAGCAGTTACTCGATCCCAGCGGGAGTGGAGACCCAGTACTTC.